This TCR beta chain was obtained from a study of identical twins. This clonotype was seen many times. CDR3 size: 15 residues. Germline CDR1 reads DFQATT; CDR2 reads SNEGSKA (reference sequence). The J segment lost 6 bases and the V segment lost 3 bases, leaving 6 bases of the junction unmatched. TCRdb independently ran MiXCR on the 5' RACE reads; one entry per CDR3 protein. The repertoire holds nearly 650,000 distinct CDR3 sequences, with less than 9% as singletons. The sample was also linked to a second study, of yellow fever vaccine responses in identical twins.

The sequence was collected from a woman younger than 35 in good health. The chain recombines TRBV20-1 with TRBJ2-1; 12 positions agree with TRBD2. Sequencing was performed on PBMCs. CDR3: CSASETSGGFNEQFF. CDR3 DNA: TGCAGTGCTAGTGAGACTAGCGGGGGATTCAATGAGCAGTTCTTC.